Sequencing of this TCR beta chain was carried out in a study of cytomegalovirus exposure and HLA in healthy donors (dated by TCRdb to about 2017). Background on the whole study: An earlier analysis of fewer than 750 of the donors reported over 250 Gb of sequence data and 100 million to 120 million unique TCR beta sequences obtained from around 190 million T cells. Roughly 320 gigabases of sequencing data and 70 million to 95 million unique TCR sequences made up an early release that covered over 550 HLA-typed donors. Among the approximately 400 genotyped donors, about 83% belonged to the genetic ancestry cluster associated with self-reported Caucasian donors. The study aimed to test whether signatures of past pathogen exposure could be identified by cataloging public T cell receptors. The study profiled the T cell repertoires of some 610 subjects by immunosequencing and related them to cytomegalovirus serostatus. Besides the first cohort of roughly 700 subjects, a separate validation cohort made up of 120 or so different subjects was used. To predict cytomegalovirus infection status, the study brought together high-throughput TCR immunosequencing, statistical association of individual TCRs with disease status, and machine learning. A later analysis re-analyzed previously published TCR beta repertoires from several hundred donors and added high-resolution HLA genotyping to study TCR occurrence patterns. The later analysis used no new phenotypic data to find candidate immune exposures, relying instead on TCR beta sequences and their occurrence across donors. An earlier analysis of some 500 of the donors applied high-throughput TCR beta sequencing to assess whether each TCR beta V gene segment acted as functional or pseudogenic. Donor age, sex, ethnicity and CMV serostatus were compiled alongside the repertoire data. A later genetic analysis used genome-wide SNP genotypes for about 60% of the roughly 670 donors, treating that subset as a discovery cohort. All discovery cohort repertoires had been generated on a single sequencing platform. Class I and class II HLA loci were covered by the typing at four-digit resolution. The number of donors typed differed by locus, with about 629-630 for A, B, C, DRB1 and DQB1, around 560 for DQA1, about 610 for DPA1, and some 440 for DPB1. Several DR-DQ haplotypes were handled as single units for association and clustering because linkage in the cohort was strong. Across roughly 420 genotyped donors of the cohort, an average of roughly 200,000 unique TCR beta nucleotide sequences per donor were sequenced, and approximately 17% of those sequences were non-productive. Beyond this particular receptor, the publication reports: A cluster of highly shared sequence variants was judged likely to represent a technical artifact of the sequencing pipeline. At a false discovery rate of 0.05, a later analysis linked some 17,000 TCR beta sequences to specific HLA alleles. Most TCR sequences were seen in very few donors, while some public TCRs were found in many individuals. A later genetic analysis associated a missense DCLRE1C variant with V-gene and J-gene trimming of TCR beta chains, and an independent cohort replicated the association. The study gave a list of 150 to 200 TCR beta chains associated with cytomegalovirus. According to a later genetic analysis, donors in an Asian-associated ancestry cluster had fewer N-insertions in productive TCRs than the approximately 630-donor mean. Because some donors lacked HLA typing at each locus, the association tests relied only on the typed subset. Broadly in line with IMGT annotations, most TCR beta V segments showed up in productive rearrangements about 87% or about 30% of the time in an earlier analysis of several hundred of the donors. Because the 87-base-pair reads could not distinguish some IMGT-functional V segments, including TRBV6-2 and TRBV6-3, those segments were excluded. It was suggested by the authors that the approach could potentially be generalized to other disease states and immunological phenotypes. A further reported finding was that TCR beta sequences accurately predicted the HLA-A and HLA-B alleles for most subjects in the first cohort. According to a later analysis, TCR association rates differed among HLA loci, with DRB1 alleles showing the most associated TCRs and HLA-C alleles showing the fewest. A later analysis found that HLA-associated TCR beta chains were more clonally expanded and had lower generation probabilities than equally common non-associated chains. Linkage disequilibrium might explain the correlated functional status among segregating V segments, but an unknown experimental factor could not be ruled out. According to a later analysis, most CMV-associated TCR beta chains appeared to be HLA-restricted, and the HLA associations seemed to be driven largely by CMV exposure. Several of the top co-occurrence clusters appeared to be linked to parvovirus B19, influenza, CMV and Epstein-Barr virus, according to a later analysis. Immune exposure information for the cohort was limited to CMV serostatus. Three of the identified cytomegalovirus-associated TCR beta chains were confirmed in vitro to be specific for cytomegalovirus antigens. When HLA alleles, especially DR and DQ, strongly co-occurred, TCR associations were difficult to assign to individual alleles. Sequencing depth was assumed to be roughly uniform across donors in the presence/absence analyses, though that assumption may not hold. The cohort was sequenced for TCR beta chains only, and without alpha or paired-chain data the features that could be detected were limited. Because counts were too low, some 17 rarely observed V segments, including chromosome 9 orphons, were left out of the earlier analysis of 587 of the donors. The classifier was reported to diagnose cytomegalovirus status with high specificity and sensitivity in both the original and validation cohorts.

The germline V gene yields SGHVS for CDR1 and FQNEAQ for CDR2. Trimming removed 4 bases from V and 1 base from J, leaving 10 bases between the germline ends. The CDR3 holds 14 amino acids from the cysteine to the phenylalanine. CDR3 DNA only is kept here, 42 bases in frame from base 1. In total, fewer than 750 healthy bone marrow donors made up the cohort. Cohort members were all nominally healthy when sampled, although unrecorded immune exposures were likely present. The donor was CMV seropositive and was included in the group of some 290 seropositive cohort members. A peripheral blood sample was collected from each donor, and TCR beta sequencing was performed on peripheral blood mononuclear cells. The Qiagen DNeasy Blood Extraction Kit was used to extract genomic DNA from the blood cell samples. The library was obtained by the immunoSEQ multiplex PCR assay. For the multiplex PCR, a mixture combining 60 forward primers for TCR Vbeta segments and 13 reverse primers for TCR Jbeta segments was used. The CDR3 region of rearranged TCR beta genes was amplified from genomic DNA with a multiplex PCR assay. The Illumina HiSeq System was used to sequence the amplified TCR beta libraries as 87-base-pair reads. Concerning the study's data processing: In a later analysis, roughly 80 million unique TCR beta chains were counted across the 650 to 700 repertoires, and roughly 11 million of these chains were shared by at least two donors. A nearest-neighbor algorithm error-corrected the raw reads and collapsed the reads into unique sequences, merging closely related sequences to remove PCR and sequencing errors. V, D and J gene segments were assigned by aligning CDR3 sequences to IMGT reference sequences. Each retained sequence needed at least a six-nucleotide match to both a V gene segment and a J gene segment. Rearrangements were classified as productive when the CDR3 lacked stop codons and remained in frame with V and J, and all other rearrangements were classified as non-productive. Following IMGT convention, CDR3 was defined as the stretch from the second conserved V-encoded cysteine up to the conserved J-encoded phenylalanine. In an earlier analysis of roughly 580 of the donors, sequences lacking an unambiguous match to a single V gene segment were excluded. An earlier analysis of 587 of the donors classified V segments as functional when productive rearrangements were above 56.7% and as segregating when the standard deviation between donors was above 5%. A statistical classification framework was built to diagnose cytomegalovirus status from the catalog of TCR beta chain sequences. In a later analysis, TCR nucleotide sequences were compared against IMGT/GENE-DB human TR gene sequences so that V and J genes could be assigned. In a later analysis, CDR3 sequences and most-parsimonious VDJ recombination scenarios were assigned using the TCRdist pipeline. In a later analysis, each TCR beta chain was defined by its CDR3 amino acid sequence together with its V-gene family, and reads lacking a unique V-gene family were excluded. A later analysis removed 592 highly shared, low-generation-probability nucleotide sequences to deal with suspected cross-contamination and a sequencing artifact. In a later analysis, a clonal expansion index was calculated for each public chain from normalized within-repertoire ranks of inferred template counts. Generation probabilities in a later analysis came from a VDJ recombination model fitted to out-of-frame rearrangements, and those results were checked against IGoR. A later analysis scored TCR-TCR, TCR-HLA and TCR-CMV co-occurrence with hypergeometric tests, applying a repertoire-size bias correction to TCR pairs. To estimate false discovery rates, a later analysis permuted the HLA or CMV assignments 20 times. In a later analysis, co-occurring TCRs were grouped using DBSCAN, with TCRdist sequence similarity added in when clustering inside HLA-allele-positive subsets. For co-occurrence clustering, repertoires with fewer than 30,000 or more than 120,000 public chains were excluded, along with 5 or 6 repertoires with anomalous nucleotide sharing. TCRdb retrieved this table from immuneACCESS and kept in-frame rearrangements only. Not all clones are present; in checked studies, unresolved V genes account for under half, and no reason is known for the remainder. Clone size and the V and J calls come from that table; the DNA yielded D and trimming. Present in this sample are 120,000 or so clones, more than 70% of which were seen just once. In total, the top ten clones hold roughly 10% of the sample.

Turning to this clone: Its antigen specificity is not known. No base quality values were provided; no much bigger clone lies one nucleotide off.

The TCR comes from a woman aged 45-59 years in good health and CMV-seropositive. This chain joins TRBV7-8 to TRBJ2-5; the D gene is possibly TRBD1, with 5 bases matching. The sequenced sample was PBMCs. The nucleotide sequence is given as TGTGCCAGCAGCTCAGGGCCGGGCCAAGAGACCCAGTACTTC. Its protein is CASSSGPGQETQYF.